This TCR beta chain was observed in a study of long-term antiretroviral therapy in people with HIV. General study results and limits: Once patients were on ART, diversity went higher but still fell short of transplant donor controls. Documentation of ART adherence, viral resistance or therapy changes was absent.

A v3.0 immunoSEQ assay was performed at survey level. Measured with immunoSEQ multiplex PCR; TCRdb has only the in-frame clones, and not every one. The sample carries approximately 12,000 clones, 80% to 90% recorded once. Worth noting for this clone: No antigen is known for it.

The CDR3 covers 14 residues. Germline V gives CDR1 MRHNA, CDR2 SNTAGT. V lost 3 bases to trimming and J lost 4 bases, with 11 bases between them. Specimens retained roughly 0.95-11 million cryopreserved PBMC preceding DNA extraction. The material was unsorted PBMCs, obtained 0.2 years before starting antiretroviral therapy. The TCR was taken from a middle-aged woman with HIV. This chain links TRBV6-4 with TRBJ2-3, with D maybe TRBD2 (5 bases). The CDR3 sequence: CASSEIDGADTQYF. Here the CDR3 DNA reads TGTGCCAGCAGTGAGATCGACGGGGCAGATACGCAGTATTTT.